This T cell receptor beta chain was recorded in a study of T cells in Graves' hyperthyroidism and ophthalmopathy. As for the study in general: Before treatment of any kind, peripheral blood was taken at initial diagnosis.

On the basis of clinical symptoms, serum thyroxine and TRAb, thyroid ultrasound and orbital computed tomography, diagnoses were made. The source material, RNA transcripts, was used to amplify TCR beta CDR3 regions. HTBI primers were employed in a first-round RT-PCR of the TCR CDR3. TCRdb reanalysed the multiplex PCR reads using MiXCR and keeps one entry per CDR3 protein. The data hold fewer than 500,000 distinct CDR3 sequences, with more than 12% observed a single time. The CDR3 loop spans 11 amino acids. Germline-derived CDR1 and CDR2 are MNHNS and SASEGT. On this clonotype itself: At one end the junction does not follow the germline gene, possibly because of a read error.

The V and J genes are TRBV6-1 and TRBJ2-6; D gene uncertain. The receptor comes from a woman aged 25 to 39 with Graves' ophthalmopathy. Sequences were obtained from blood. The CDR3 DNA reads TGCTGTTCAACTGGGGCCAACGTCCTGACTTTC. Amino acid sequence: CCSTGANVLTF.